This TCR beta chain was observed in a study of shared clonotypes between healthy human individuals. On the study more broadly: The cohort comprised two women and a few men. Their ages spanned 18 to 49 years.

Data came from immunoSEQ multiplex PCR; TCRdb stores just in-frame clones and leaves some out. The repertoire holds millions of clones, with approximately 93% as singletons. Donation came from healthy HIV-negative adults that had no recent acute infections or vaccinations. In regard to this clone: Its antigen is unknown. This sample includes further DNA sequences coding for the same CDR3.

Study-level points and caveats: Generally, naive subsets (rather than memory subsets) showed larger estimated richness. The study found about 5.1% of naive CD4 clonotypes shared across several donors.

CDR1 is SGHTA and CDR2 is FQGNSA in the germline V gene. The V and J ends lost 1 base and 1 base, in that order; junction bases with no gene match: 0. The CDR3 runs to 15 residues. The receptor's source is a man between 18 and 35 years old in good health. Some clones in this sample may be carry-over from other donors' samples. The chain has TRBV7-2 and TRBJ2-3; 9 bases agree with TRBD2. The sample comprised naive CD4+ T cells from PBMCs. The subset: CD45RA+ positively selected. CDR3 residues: CASSLGLAGTDTQYF. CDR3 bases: TGTGCCAGCAGCTTAGGACTAGCGGGCACAGATACGCAGTATTTT.